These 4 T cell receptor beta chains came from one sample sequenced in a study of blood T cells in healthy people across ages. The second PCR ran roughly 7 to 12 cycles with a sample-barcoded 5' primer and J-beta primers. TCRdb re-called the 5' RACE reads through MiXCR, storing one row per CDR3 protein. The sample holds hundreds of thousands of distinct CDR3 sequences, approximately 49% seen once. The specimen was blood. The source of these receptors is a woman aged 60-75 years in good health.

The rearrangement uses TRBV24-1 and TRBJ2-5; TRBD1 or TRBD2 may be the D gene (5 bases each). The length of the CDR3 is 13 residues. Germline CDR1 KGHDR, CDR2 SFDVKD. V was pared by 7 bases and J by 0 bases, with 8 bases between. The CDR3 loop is CATSQGHQETQYF. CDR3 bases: TGTGCCACCAGCCAGGGACACCAAGAGACCCAGTACTTC.

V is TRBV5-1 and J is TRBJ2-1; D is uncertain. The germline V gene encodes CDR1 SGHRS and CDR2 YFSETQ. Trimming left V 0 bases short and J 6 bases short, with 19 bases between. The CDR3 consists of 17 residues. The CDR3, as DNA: TGCGCCAGCAGCTTGGGGGTCAGCATAACAGTCATCAATGAGCAGTTCTTC. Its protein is CASSLGVSITVINEQFF.

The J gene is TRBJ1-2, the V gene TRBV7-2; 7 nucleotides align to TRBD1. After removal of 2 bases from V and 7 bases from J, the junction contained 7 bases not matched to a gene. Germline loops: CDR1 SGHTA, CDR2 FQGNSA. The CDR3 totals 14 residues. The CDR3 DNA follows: TGTGCCAGCAGCTTAACGGGAAGGGGGCTTGGCTACACCTTC. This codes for CASSLTGRGLGYTF.

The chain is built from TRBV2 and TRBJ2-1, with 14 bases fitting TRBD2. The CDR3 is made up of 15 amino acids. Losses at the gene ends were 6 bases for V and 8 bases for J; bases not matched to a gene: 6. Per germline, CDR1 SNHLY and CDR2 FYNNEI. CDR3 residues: CASRTGLAGVDEQFF. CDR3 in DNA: TGTGCCAGCAGGACGGGACTAGCGGGAGTGGATGAGCAGTTCTTC. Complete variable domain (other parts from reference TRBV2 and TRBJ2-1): EPEVTQTPSHQVTQMGQEVILRCVPISNHLYFYWYRQILGQKVEFLVSFYNNEISEKSEIFDDQFSVERPDGSNFTLKIRSTKLEDSAMYFCASRTGLAGVDEQFFGPGTRLTVL.